This TCR beta chain was retrieved from a study of shared clonotypes between healthy human individuals. Study-level points and caveats: Sequencing depth was a factor that was expected to affect clonotype sharing among donors.

Germline assignment: CDR1 SGHDN and CDR2 FVKESK. The CDR3 sequence is 15 residues long. Trimming took 4 bases from V and 3 from J, leaving 16 bases between them. Worth noting for this clone: Its antigen is unknown.

Healthy adults negative for HIV, lacking recent acute infections or vaccinations, served as donors. Profiling relied on immunoSEQ multiplex PCR, and the TCRdb table lists in-frame clones only, not all of them. The repertoire includes millions of clones, approximately 90% of them detected once, and around 0.15% sits in the top ten. The gene calls are TRBV14 and TRBJ2-7, with unresolved D. Source material: naive CD4+ T cells sorted from blood. Specified subset: CD45RA+ positively selected. The sequence derives from a man aged 18 to 29 in good health. DNA for the CDR3: TGTGCCAGCAGCCCCAAGTTGTCAGACTTCTACGAGCAGTACTTC. Protein product: CASSPKLSDFYEQYF.